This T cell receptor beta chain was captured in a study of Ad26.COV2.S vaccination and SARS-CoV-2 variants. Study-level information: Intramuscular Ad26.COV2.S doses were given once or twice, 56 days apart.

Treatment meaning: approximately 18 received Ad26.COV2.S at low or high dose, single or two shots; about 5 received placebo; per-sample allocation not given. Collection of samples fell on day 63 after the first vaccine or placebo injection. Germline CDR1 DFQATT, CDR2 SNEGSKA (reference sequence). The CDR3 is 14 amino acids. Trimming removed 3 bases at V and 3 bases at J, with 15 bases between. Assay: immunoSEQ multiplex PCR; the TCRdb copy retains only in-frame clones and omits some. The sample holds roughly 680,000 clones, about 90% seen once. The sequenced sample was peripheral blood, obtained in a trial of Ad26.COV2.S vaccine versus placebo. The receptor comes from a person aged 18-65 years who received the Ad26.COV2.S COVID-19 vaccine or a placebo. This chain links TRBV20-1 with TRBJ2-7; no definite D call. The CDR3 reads CSASAPGNYYEQYF. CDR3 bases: TGCAGTGCTAGTGCGCCGGGTAACTACTACGAGCAGTACTTC.